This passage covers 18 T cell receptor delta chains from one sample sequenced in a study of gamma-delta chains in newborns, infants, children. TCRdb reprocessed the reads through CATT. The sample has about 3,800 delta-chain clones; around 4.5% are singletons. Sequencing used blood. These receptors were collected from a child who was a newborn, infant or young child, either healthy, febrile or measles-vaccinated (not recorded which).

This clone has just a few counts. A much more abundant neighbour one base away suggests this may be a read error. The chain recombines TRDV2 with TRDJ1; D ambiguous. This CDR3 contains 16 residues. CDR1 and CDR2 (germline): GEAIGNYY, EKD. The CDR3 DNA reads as TGTTCCTGTGACACCGTCGAGGGAAACCGTAGAGGTAAACTCATCTTT. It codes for CSCDTVEGNRRGKLIF.

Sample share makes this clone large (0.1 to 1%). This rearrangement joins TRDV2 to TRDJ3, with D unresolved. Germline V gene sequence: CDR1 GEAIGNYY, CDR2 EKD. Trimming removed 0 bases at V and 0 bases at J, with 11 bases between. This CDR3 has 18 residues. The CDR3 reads CACDTVVSSSWDTRQMFF. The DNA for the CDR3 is TGTGCCTGTGACACCGTGGTCTCAAGCTCCTGGGACACCCGACAGATGTTTTTC.

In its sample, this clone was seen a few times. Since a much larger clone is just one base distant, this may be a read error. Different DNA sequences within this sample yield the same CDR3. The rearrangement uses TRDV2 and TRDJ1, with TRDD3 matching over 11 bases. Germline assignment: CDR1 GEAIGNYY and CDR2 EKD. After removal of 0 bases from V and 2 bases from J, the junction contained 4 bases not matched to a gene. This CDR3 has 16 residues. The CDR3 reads CACDTVGDTRTDKLIF. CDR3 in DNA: TGTGCCTGTGACACCGTGGGGGATACGCGGACCGATAAACTCATCTTT.

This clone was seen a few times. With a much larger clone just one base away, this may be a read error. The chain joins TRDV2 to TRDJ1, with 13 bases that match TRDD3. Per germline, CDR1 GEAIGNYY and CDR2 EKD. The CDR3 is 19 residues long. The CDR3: CARDALLGDTRGNTDKLIF. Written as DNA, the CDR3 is TGTGCCCGTGACGCTCTACTGGGGGATACGCGAGGGAACACCGATAAACTCATCTTT.

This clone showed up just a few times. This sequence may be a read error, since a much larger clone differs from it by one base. As DNA, the CDR3 is TGTGCCTGTGACCCCCTCTCCGCCTGGGGGGCACAACTCACCGATAAACTCATCTTT. Encoded protein: CACDPLSAWGAQLTDKLIF. The chain couples TRDV2 to TRDJ1; 7 bases agree with TRDD3. With 3 bases clipped from V and 1 base from J, the junction kept 19 bases outside the gene matches. The CDR3 has 19 residues. Germline loops: CDR1 GEAIGNYY, CDR2 EKD.

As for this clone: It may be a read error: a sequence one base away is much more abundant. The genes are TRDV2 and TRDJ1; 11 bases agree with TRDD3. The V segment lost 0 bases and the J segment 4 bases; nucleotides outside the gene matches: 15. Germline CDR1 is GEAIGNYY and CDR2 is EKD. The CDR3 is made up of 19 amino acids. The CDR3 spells CACDTVGGGYAIDGDKLIF. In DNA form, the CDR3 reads TGTGCCTGTGACACCGTTGGTGGGGGATACGCGATTGATGGCGATAAACTCATCTTT.

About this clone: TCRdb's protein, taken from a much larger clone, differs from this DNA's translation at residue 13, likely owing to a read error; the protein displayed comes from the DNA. The CDR3: CACDNIGDGRGDILIF. CDR3 DNA sequence: TGTGCCTGTGACAACATCGGGGATGGGAGGGGCGATATACTCATCTTT. The chain combines TRDV2 with TRDJ1; possibly TRDD3 for D (6 bases). Germline V gene lookup returns CDR1 GEAIGNYY and CDR2 EKD. The CDR3 extends over 16 amino acids.

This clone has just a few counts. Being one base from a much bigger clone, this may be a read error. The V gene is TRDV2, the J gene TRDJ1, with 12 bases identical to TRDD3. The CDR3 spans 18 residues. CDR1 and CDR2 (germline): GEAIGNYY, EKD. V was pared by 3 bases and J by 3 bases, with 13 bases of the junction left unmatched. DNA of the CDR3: TGTGCCTGTGACCCAGTACTGGGGGATACTCCGTACGCCGATAAACTCATCTTT. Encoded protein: CACDPVLGDTPYADKLIF.

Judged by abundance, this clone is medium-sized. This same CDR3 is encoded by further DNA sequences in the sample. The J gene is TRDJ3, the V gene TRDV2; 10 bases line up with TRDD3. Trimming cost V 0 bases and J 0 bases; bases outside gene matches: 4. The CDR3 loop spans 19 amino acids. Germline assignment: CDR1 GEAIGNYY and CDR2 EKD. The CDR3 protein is CACDTGGYASSWDTRQMFF. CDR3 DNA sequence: TGTGCCTGTGACACCGGGGGATACGCGAGCTCCTGGGACACCCGACAGATGTTTTTC.

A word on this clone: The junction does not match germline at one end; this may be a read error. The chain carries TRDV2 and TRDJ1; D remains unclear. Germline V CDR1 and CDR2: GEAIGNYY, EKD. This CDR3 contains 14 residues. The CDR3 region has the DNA TGTGCCTGTGGCACCCTCACGACCCACGATAAACTCATCTTT. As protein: CACGTLTTHDKLIF.

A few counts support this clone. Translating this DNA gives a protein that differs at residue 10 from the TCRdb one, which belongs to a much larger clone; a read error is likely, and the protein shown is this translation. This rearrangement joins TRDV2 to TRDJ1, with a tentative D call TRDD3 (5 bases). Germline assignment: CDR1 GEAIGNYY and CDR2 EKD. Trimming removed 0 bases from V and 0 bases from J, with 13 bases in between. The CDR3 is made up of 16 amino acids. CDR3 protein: CACDTLEDRNTDKLIF. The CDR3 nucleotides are TGTGCCTGTGACACCCTGGAGGATAGGAACACCGATAAACTCATCTTT.

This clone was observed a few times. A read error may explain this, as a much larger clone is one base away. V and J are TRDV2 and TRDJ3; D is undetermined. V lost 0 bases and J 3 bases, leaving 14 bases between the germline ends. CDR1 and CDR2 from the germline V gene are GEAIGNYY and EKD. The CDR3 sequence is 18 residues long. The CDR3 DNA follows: TGTGCCTGTGACACCGTGCTGGAGGATTACTGGGACACCCGACAGATGTTTTTC. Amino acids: CACDTVLEDYWDTRQMFF.

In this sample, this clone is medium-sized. The CDR3, as DNA: TGTGCCTGTGACGTACTGGGGGATACCTCCTGGGACACCCGACAGATGTTTTTC. As protein: CACDVLGDTSWDTRQMFF. The chain has TRDV2 and TRDJ3, with 12 bases identical to TRDD3. This CDR3 is 18 amino acids long. Germline lookup yields CDR1 GEAIGNYY and CDR2 EKD. V lost 3 bases, J lost 0 bases, and 2 bases stayed unmatched.

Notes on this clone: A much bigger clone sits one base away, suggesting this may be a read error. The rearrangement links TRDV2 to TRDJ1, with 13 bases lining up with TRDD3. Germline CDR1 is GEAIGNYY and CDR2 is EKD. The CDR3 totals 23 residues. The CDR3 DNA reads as TGTGCCTGTGGCACCCTGGCCCCGTCGGTTATACTGGGGGATACGGGGTACACCGATAAACTCATCTTT. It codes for CACGTLAPSVILGDTGYTDKLIF.

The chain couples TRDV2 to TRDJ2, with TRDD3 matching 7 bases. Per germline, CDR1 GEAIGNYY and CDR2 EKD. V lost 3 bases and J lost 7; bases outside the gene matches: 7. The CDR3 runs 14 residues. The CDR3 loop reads CACDVLGSLAQLFF. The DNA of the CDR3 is TGTGCCTGTGACGTACTGGGGTCACTAGCACAACTCTTCTTT.

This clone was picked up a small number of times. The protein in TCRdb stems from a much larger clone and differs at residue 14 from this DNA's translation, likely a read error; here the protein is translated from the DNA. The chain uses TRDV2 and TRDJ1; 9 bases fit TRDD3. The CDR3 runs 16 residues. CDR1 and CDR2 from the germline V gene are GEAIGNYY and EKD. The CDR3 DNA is TGTGCCTGTGACACTTTACTGGGGGACGACACCGATAAACCCATCTTT. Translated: CACDTLLGDDTDKPIF.

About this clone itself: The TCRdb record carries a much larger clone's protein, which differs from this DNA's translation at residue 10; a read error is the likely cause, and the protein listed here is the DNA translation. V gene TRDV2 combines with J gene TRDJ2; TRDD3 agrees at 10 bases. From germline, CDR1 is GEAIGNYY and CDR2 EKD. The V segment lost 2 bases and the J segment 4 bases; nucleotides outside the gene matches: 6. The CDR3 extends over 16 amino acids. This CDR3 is CACDKVGDTSTAQLFF. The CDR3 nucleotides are TGTGCCTGTGACAAAGTGGGGGATACCTCGACAGCACAACTCTTCTTT.

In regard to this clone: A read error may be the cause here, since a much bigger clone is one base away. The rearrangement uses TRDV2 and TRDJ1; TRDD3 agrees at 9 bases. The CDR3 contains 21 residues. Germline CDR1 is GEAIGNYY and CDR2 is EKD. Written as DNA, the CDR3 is TGTGCCCGTGACATATTACTGGGGGAGTCCCCCTCCTATTTCGGCACCGATAAACTCATCTTT. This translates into CARDILLGESPSYFGTDKLIF.